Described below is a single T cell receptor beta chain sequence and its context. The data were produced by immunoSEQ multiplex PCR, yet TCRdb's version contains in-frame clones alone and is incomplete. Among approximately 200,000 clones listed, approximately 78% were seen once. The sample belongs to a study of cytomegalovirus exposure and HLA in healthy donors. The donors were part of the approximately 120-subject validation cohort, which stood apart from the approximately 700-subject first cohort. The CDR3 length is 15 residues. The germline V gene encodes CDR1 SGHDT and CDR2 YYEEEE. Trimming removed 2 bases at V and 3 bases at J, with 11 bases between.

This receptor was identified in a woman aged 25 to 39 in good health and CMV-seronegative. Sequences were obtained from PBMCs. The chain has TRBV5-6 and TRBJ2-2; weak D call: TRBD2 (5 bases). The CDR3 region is CASSLYGVDTGELFF. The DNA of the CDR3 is TGTGCCAGCAGCTTATACGGGGTGGACACCGGGGAGCTGTTTTTT.